There are many counts of the clone carrying this TCR beta chain. In building TCR beta libraries, iRepertoire HTBI primers were used together with Arm-PCR of CDR3 regions. TCRdb itself ran the multiplex PCR reads through MiXCR, one entry per CDR3 protein. The sample lists about 500,000 distinct CDR3 sequences, approximately 12% seen once, with roughly 8.9% in the top ten. These data belong to a study of regulatory T cells in long-lasting Graves disease. The overall study: Antithyroid drug use was under 3 months in newly diagnosed Graves' patients.

The germline V gene encodes CDR1 MGHRA and CDR2 YSYEKL. Trimming removed 4 bases at V and 2 bases at J, with 14 bases between. The CDR3 runs to 16 residues. Time point denoted: newly diagnosed GD, antithyroid drugs for less than 3 months. With RNA extracted from PBMCs as input, the TCR library was made. The sample was also linked to a second study, of T cells in Graves' hyperthyroidism and ophthalmopathy.

The TCR comes from a woman in her thirties with Graves disease. The chain carries TRBV4-1 and TRBJ2-2; D may be TRBD1 (6 bases). Here the sequenced sample was peripheral blood mononuclear cells (PBMCs), taken at new diagnosis, from a patient treated with antithyroid drugs. DNA for the CDR3: TGCGCCAGCAGCCCTGTTGGGACACTTAACACCGGGGAGCTGTTTTTT. Its protein product is CASSPVGTLNTGELFF.